These 20 T cell receptor beta chains were sequenced from one sample in a study of T cell responses to AZD1222 COVID-19 vaccine. Data came from immunoSEQ multiplex PCR; TCRdb stores just in-frame clones and leaves some out. The sample holds around 100,000 clones, about 90% seen once. The input for sequencing was peripheral blood, taken on day 0 of AZD1222 vaccination. Source of these receptors: an adult in good health.

The CDR3 is CASKRDSRVYGYTF. As DNA, the CDR3 is TGTGCCAGCAAAAGGGACTCCCGAGTCTATGGCTACACCTTC. V and J are TRBV6-4 and TRBJ1-2; tentatively, D is TRBD1 (5 bases). In germline, CDR1 is MRHNA, CDR2 SNTAGT. The V gene lost 7 bases and the J gene lost 4 bases, with 16 bases spanning the gap. This CDR3 contains 14 residues.

V usage is TRBV28 and J usage is TRBJ2-1, with D perhaps TRBD1 (6 bases). In germline, CDR1 is MDHEN, CDR2 SYDVKM. V was trimmed by 4 bases and J by 9 bases, leaving 16 bases between them. This CDR3 contains 14 residues. The DNA for the CDR3 is TGTGCCAGCAGTTCAGGGGCAGATGCGGTTGAGCAGTTCTTC. It is translated as CASSSGADAVEQFF.

The J gene is TRBJ2-7, the V gene TRBV18; TRBD1 is a possible D gene (6 bases). Trimming pared 0 bases from V and 5 bases from J, leaving 11 bases between. CDR1 is KGHSH, CDR2 LQKENI, per germline. The CDR3 has 14 amino acids. The CDR3 DNA follows: TGTGCCAGCTCACCACCTACCAGGGGCGACGAGCAGTACTTC. Protein: CASSPPTRGDEQYF.

The DNA of the CDR3 is TGTGCCAGCAGCCCCTCTCGAGGGTGGGGTTCCTACGAGCAGTACTTC. Amino acid sequence: CASSPSRGWGSYEQYF. The chain couples TRBV9 to TRBJ2-7, with D possibly TRBD2 on 5 matching bases. This CDR3 is built from 16 residues. The V end was cut by 4 bases, the J end by 1 base, with 18 bases between. From germline, CDR1 is SGDLS and CDR2 YYNGEE.

The chain has TRBV2 and TRBJ1-1; maybe TRBD1 (5 bases). The germline V and J ends were trimmed by 6 bases and 1 base, with 12 bases remaining between them. The CDR3 covers 14 residues. Germline V lookup: CDR1 SNHLY, CDR2 FYNNEI. DNA for the CDR3: TGTGCCAGCAGGGAGGGACTCCCGAACACTGAAGCTTTCTTT. Residues: CASREGLPNTEAFF.

The chain has TRBV7-2 and TRBJ2-7; unclear D gene. The CDR3 runs to 16 residues. Germline-derived CDR1 and CDR2 are SGHTA and FQGNSA. Between the trimmed V and J ends, which lost 8 bases and 2 bases, there was a span of 22 bases. CDR3 sequence (DNA): TGTGCCAGCCGATCTGGCTCTGCGGATCCGGCCTACGAGCAGTACTTC. The encoded protein is CASRSGSADPAYEQYF.

Comments on this clone: This CDR3 is also generated by other DNA sequences in the sample. The chain combines TRBV28 with TRBJ1-3, with D unresolved. The germline V and J ends were trimmed by 10 bases and 4 bases, with 17 bases remaining between them. The CDR3 contains 14 residues. Germline V gene sequence: CDR1 MDHEN, CDR2 SYDVKM. CDR3 bases: TGTGCCACGACCCGGGGAATTTACGGAAACACCATATATTTT. As protein: CATTRGIYGNTIYF.

V gene TRBV3-1 (or the pseudogene TRBV3-2) combines with J gene TRBJ1-1; the D is unclear. CDR3 length equals 14 residues. Germline V CDR1 and CDR2: LGHDT, YNNKEL (reference sequence). V shed 1 base and J shed 4 bases, with 10 bases lying between them. DNA for the CDR3: TGTGCCAGCAGCCAAGGGGCGCGGGGCACTGAAGCTTTCTTT. Its protein is CASSQGARGTEAFF.

The V call is TRBV28, the J call TRBJ1-6; unclear D gene. The CDR3 consists of 13 residues. The V and J ends lost 3 bases and 11 bases respectively, with 11 bases between them. Germline V lookup: CDR1 MDHEN, CDR2 SYDVKM. For the CDR3, the DNA is TGTGCCAGCAGTTTCTTAGAGAATCCACCCCTCCACTTT. This sequence encodes CASSFLENPPLHF. The full variable domain, in which reference TRBV28 and TRBJ1-6 provide the parts outside the CDR3, is DVKVTQSSRYLVKRTGEKVFLECVQDMDHENMFWYRQDPGLGLRLIYFSYDVKMKEKGDIPEGYSVSREKKERFSLILESASTNQTSMYLCASSFLENPPLHFGNGTRLTVT.

The genes are TRBV12-3 or TRBV12-4 and TRBJ1-6; perhaps TRBD1 as D (6 bases). The CDR3 sequence is 13 residues long. The V end lost 3 bases, the J end lost 12 bases, and 12 bases lay between the germline ends. CDR3 in DNA: TGTGCCAGCAGTTTTGAGGACAGAAGACCCCTCCACTTT. It specifies CASSFEDRRPLHF.

The genes are TRBV19 and TRBJ2-3; D may be TRBD2 (6 bases). CDR1 is LNHDA and CDR2 is SQIVND in the germline V gene (reference sequence). Trimming cost V 4 bases and J 1 base, with 9 bases left between them. This CDR3 is built from 14 residues. The CDR3 loop reads CASSTGEGTDTQYF. As DNA, the CDR3 is TGTGCCAGTAGTACGGGGGAGGGCACAGATACGCAGTATTTT. Full variable domain (remainder filled in from reference TRBV19 and TRBJ2-3): DGGITQSPKYLFRKEGQNVTLSCEQNLNHDAMYWYRQDPGQGLRLIYYSQIVNDFQKGDIAEGYSVSREKKESFPLTVTSAQKNPTAFYLCASSTGEGTDTQYFGPGTRLTVL.

This chain uses TRBV7-9 with TRBJ1-2, with TRBD1 as a possible D gene (5 bases). The germline gives CDR1 SEHNR, CDR2 FQNEAQ (reference sequence). This CDR3 region has 15 residues. Trimming took 3 bases from V and 6 from J, leaving 17 bases between them. The CDR3 DNA reads as TGTGCCAGCAGCTTGGGGTGGAAAGGGGAGGATGGCTACACCTTC. Protein sequence: CASSLGWKGEDGYTF.

The J gene is TRBJ1-4, the V gene TRBV5-1, with 10 bases lining up with TRBD1. J was trimmed by 8 bases and V by 0 bases; bases with no gene match: 4. CDR1 and CDR2 (germline): SGHRS, YFSETQ. This CDR3 is 15 amino acids long. This CDR3 reads CASSLGTGGEEKLFF. The CDR3 DNA follows: TGCGCCAGCAGCTTGGGGACAGGGGGAGAGGAAAAACTGTTTTTT.

V and J are TRBV12-3 or TRBV12-4 and TRBJ1-2; tentative D call: TRBD1 (5 bases). The CDR3 runs 13 residues. Trimming cost V 6 bases and J 6 bases, with 14 bases left between them. The CDR3 DNA reads as TGTGCCAGCAGCACCCAGGGTTTCAATGGCTACACCTTC. Its translation: CASSTQGFNGYTF.

The V and J genes are TRBV27 and TRBJ1-5; D is ambiguous. Germline V gene sequence: CDR1 MNHEY, CDR2 SMNVEV (reference sequence). The V end lost 6 bases, the J end lost 0 bases, and 9 bases lay between the germline ends. This CDR3 comprises 14 residues. The CDR3: CASSPDVSNQPQHF. The CDR3 DNA sequence: TGTGCCAGCAGCCCGGACGTTAGCAATCAGCCCCAGCATTTT.

The rearrangement joins TRBV5-1 to TRBJ1-6, with TRBD1 matching over 7 bases. Germline trimming cut 0 bases from V and 9 bases from J; bases unmatched to any gene: 3. Germline V gene lookup returns CDR1 SGHRS and CDR2 YFSETQ. The CDR3 totals 14 residues. The CDR3: CASSLGDRFSPLHF. CDR3 nucleotides: TGCGCCAGCAGCTTGGGGGACAGATTTTCACCCCTCCACTTT.

The chain joins TRBV29-1 to TRBJ2-5; D unresolved. Germline V gene data show CDR1 as SQVTM and CDR2 as ANQGSEA. The V gene lost 0 bases and the J gene lost 3 bases, with 8 bases spanning the gap. The CDR3 extends over 13 amino acids. The CDR3 coding sequence is TGCAGCGTTGAAGACGGTGGGAAAGAGACCCAGTACTTC. This encodes CSVEDGGKETQYF.

The chain couples TRBV10-2 to TRBJ2-5; D uncertain. V was trimmed by 8 bases and J by 2 bases, leaving 9 bases between them. The germline V gene has CDR1 WSHSY and CDR2 SAAADI. This CDR3 spans 12 amino acids. The CDR3 DNA reads TGCGCCAGCGGCATGGGGCAAGAGACCCAGTACTTC. This codes for CASGMGQETQYF.

The CDR3 DNA reads as TGTGCCAGCAGTGAAGTTGGTTTAGCCAAAAACATTCAGTACTTC. This gives the protein CASSEVGLAKNIQYF. The V call is TRBV2, the J call TRBJ2-4; D is ambiguous. V lost 1 base and J lost 0, with 7 bases in between. From germline, CDR1 is SNHLY and CDR2 FYNNEI. The CDR3 runs to 15 residues.

The chain is built from TRBV5-1 and TRBJ1-5, with 12 nucleotides matching TRBD1. The CDR3 length is 18 residues. V lost 5 bases and J lost 0; bases outside the gene matches: 9. CDR1 is SGHRS, CDR2 YFSETQ, per germline. The CDR3 DNA follows: TGCGCCAGCAGGCCTGGGACAGGGGGCGCGTATAGCAATCAGCCCCAGCATTTT. Translation gives CASRPGTGGAYSNQPQHF.